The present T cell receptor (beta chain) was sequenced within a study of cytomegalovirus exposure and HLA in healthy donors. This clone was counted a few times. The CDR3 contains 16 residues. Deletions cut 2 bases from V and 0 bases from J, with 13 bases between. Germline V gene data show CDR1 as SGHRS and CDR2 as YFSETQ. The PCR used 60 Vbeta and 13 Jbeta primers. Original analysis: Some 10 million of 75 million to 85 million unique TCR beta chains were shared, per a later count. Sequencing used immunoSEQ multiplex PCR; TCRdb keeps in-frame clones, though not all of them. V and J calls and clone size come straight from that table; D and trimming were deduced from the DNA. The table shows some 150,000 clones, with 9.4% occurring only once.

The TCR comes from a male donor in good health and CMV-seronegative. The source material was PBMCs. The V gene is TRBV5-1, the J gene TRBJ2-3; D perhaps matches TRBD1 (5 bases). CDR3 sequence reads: CASSFPQGVSTDTQYF. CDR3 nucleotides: TGCGCCAGCAGCTTCCCGCAGGGTGTGAGCACAGATACGCAGTATTTT. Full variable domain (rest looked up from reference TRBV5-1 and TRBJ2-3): KAGVTQTPRYLIKTRGQQVTLSCSPISGHRSVSWYQQTPGQGLQFLFEYFSETQRNKGNFPGRFSGRQFSNSRSEMNVSTLELGDSALYLCASSFPQGVSTDTQYFGPGTRLTVL.